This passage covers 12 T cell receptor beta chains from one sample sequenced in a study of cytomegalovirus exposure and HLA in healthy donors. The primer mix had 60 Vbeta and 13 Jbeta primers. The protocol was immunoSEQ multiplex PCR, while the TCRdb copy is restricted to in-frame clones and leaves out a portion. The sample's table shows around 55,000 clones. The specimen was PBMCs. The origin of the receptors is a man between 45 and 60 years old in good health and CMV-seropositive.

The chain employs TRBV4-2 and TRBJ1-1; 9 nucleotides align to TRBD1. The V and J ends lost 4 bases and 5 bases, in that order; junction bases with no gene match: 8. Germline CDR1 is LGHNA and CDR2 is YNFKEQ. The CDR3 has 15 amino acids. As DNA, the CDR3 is TGTGCCAGCAGCCCCACTGGACAGGGGAAAACTGAAGCTTTCTTT. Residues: CASSPTGQGKTEAFF.

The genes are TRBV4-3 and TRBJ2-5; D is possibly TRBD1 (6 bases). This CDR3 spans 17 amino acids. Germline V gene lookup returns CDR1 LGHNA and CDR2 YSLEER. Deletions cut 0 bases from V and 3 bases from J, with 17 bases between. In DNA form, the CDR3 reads TGCGCCAGCAGCCAAGATCTAGGGGTAGCAGGGGAAGAGACCCAGTACTTC. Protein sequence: CASSQDLGVAGEETQYF.

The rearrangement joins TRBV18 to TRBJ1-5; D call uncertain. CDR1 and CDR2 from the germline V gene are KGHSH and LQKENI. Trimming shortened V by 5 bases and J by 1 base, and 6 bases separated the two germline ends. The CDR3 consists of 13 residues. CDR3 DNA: TGTGCCAGCTCAGGGCAGAGCAATCAGCCCCAGCATTTT. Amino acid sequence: CASSGQSNQPQHF.

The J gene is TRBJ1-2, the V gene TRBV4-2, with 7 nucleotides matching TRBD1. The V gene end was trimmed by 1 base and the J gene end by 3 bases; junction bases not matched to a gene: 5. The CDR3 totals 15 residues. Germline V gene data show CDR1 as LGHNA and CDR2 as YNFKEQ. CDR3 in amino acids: CASSQASRGDYGYTF. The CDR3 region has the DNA TGTGCCAGCAGCCAAGCCTCCAGGGGGGACTATGGCTACACCTTC.

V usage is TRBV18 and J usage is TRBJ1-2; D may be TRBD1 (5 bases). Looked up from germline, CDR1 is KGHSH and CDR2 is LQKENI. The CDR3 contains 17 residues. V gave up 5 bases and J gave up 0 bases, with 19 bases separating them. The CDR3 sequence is CASSSRRQGGANYGYTF. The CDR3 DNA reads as TGTGCCAGCTCATCAAGACGGCAGGGAGGGGCTAACTATGGCTACACCTTC. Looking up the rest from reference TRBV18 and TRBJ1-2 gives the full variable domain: NAGVMQNPRHLVRRRGQEARLRCSPMKGHSHVYWYRQLPEEGLKFMVYLQKENIIDESGMPKERFSAEFPKEGPSILRIQQVVRGDSAAYFCASSSRRQGGANYGYTFGSGTRLTVV.

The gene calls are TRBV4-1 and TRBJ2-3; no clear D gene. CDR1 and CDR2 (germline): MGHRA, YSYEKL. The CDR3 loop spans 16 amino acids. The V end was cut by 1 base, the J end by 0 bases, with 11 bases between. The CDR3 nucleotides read TGCGCCAGCAGCCAAGTCAATCTAGTAAGCACAGATACGCAGTATTTT. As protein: CASSQVNLVSTDTQYF.

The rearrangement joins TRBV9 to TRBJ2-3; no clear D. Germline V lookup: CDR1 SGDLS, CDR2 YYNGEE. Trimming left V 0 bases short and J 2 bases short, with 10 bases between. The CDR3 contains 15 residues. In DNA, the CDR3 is TGTGCCAGCAGCGTAGGAGGTATTGACACAGATACGCAGTATTTT. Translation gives CASSVGGIDTDTQYF.

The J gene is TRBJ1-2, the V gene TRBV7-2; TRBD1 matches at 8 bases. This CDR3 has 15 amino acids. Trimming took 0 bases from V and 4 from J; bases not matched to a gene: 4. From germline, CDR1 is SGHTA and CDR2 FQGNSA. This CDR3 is CASSLARDRGYGYTF. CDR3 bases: TGTGCCAGCAGCTTAGCGCGAGACAGGGGCTATGGCTACACCTTC. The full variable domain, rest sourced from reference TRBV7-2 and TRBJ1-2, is GAGVSQSPSNKVTEKGKDVELRCDPISGHTALYWYRQSLGQGLEFLIYFQGNSAPDKSGLPSDRFSAERTGGSVSTLTIQRTQQEDSAVYLCASSLARDRGYGYTFGSGTRLTVV.

In nucleotides, the CDR3 is TGTGCCAGCAGCCCTCACTTAGCGGGCTCTAGCACAGATACGCAGTATTTT. Translated, it gives CASSPHLAGSSTDTQYF. V gene TRBV4-2 combines with J gene TRBJ2-3, with 7 bases fitting TRBD2. This CDR3 is 17 amino acids long. V gave up 4 bases and J gave up 0 bases; unmatched junction bases: 10. Germline V lookup: CDR1 LGHNA, CDR2 YNFKEQ.

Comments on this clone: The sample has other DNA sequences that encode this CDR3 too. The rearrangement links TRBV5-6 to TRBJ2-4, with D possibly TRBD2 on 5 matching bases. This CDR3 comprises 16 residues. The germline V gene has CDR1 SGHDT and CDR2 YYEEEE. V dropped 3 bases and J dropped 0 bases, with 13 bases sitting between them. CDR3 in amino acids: CASSSRLTLAKNIQYF. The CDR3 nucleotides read TGTGCCAGCAGCTCCCGACTAACACTAGCCAAAAACATTCAGTACTTC.

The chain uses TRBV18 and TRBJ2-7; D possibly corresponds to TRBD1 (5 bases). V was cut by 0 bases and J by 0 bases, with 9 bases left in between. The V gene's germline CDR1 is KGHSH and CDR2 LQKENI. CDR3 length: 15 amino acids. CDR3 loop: CASSPPGQPSYEQYF. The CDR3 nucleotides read TGTGCCAGCTCACCACCGGGGCAGCCCTCCTACGAGCAGTACTTC.

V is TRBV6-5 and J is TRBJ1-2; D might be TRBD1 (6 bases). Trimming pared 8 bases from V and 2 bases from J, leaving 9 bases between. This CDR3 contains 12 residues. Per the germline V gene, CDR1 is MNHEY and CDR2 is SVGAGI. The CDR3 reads CASSTGNYGYTF. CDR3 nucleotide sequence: TGTGCCAGCTCGACAGGAAACTATGGCTACACCTTC.